This TCR beta chain originates from a study of regulatory T cells in long-lasting Graves disease. Time point given: persistent/refractory GD, antithyroid drugs over 5 years with positive TRAb. From RNA extracted from PBMCs, the TCR library was made. As a group, patients came from one endocrinology department in Xi'an, China. According to the study, TCR beta libraries were built with iRepertoire HTBI primers and CDR3-region Arm-PCR. Using its own MiXCR run on the multiplex PCR reads, TCRdb lists one record per CDR3 protein. Seen here are about 460,000 distinct CDR3 sequences, roughly 22% observed once, and the top ten hold about an eighth. Germline V gives CDR1 MNHEY, CDR2 SVGEGT. V shed 0 bases, J shed 7 bases, and the junction held 3 bases outside the gene matches. The CDR3 totals 14 residues. For this clonotype: The antigen remains unidentified. This may arise from a read error, as a much more abundant clone is one base away.

General study points: The small sample size may have reduced accuracy. Compared with new cases, persistent Graves' patients showed reduced TCR diversity. There were preferences for TRBV28, TRBJ1-2 and TRBJ2-5 in persistent disease.

The chain couples TRBV6-2 or TRBV6-3 to TRBJ2-7, with TRBD2 identical over 10 bases. The clonotype was recovered from a female donor with Graves disease. Sequences were derived from peripheral blood mononuclear cells (PBMCs), sampled when the disease was refractory, from a patient treated with antithyroid drugs. In DNA form, the CDR3 reads TGTGCCAGCAGTTACTCGCGGACTAGCGGAGAGCAGTACTTC. This gives the protein CASSYSRTSGEQYF.